This record covers a single TCR beta chain. No antigen is known for it. The data stem from a study of shared clonotypes between healthy human individuals. Study-wide background: Donors were a couple of women and a few men aged 18 to 49. Study-level results: Incompleteness in sorted-subset sequencing, despite large depth, was shown by rarefaction. Memory subsets generally showed smaller estimated richness than naive subsets did.

This CDR3 region has 15 residues. V was shortened by 2 bases and J by 5 bases, with 15 bases between the two germline ends. Germline V gives CDR1 MGHDK, CDR2 SYGVNS. Over several immunoSEQ plates, each subset's genomic DNA was distributed in even portions. Profiling relied on immunoSEQ multiplex PCR, and the TCRdb table lists in-frame clones only, not all of them. The sample holds approximately 530,000 clones, more than 95% seen once. The receptor was derived from a woman aged 25-40 years in good health. This rearrangement joins TRBV25-1 to TRBJ1-1; D not resolved. Sequenced input: naive CD4+ T cells sorted from blood. Subset here: CD45RA+ positively selected. The CDR3 DNA reads as TGTGCCAGCAGTGAAACAAGATTCCCTGGGACTGAAGCTTTCTTT. Translated: CASSETRFPGTEAFF.